The 20 T cell receptor beta chains listed next were all sequenced from one sample in a study of T cell changes during pregnancy in multiple sclerosis. Profiling relied on immunoSEQ multiplex PCR, and the TCRdb table lists in-frame clones only, not all of them. The sample shows 50,000 to 70,000 clones, 91% of them seen only once. The source material was peripheral blood, sampled after pregnancy. The receptors stem from a female donor in good health, enrolled as a control in a pregnancy study.

J is TRBJ2-1 and V is TRBV18; 9 bases map to TRBD1. Germline CDR1 and CDR2: KGHSH and LQKENI. The CDR3 is 15 residues long. Losses at the gene ends were 6 bases for V and 8 bases for J; bases not matched to a gene: 11. This CDR3 is CASSIDRGGNDEQFF. CDR3 DNA: TGTGCCAGCTCTATCGACAGGGGGGGAAACGATGAGCAGTTCTTC. The whole variable domain, remainder taken from reference TRBV18 and TRBJ2-1, is NAGVMQNPRHLVRRRGQEARLRCSPMKGHSHVYWYRQLPEEGLKFMVYLQKENIIDESGMPKERFSAEFPKEGPSILRIQQVVRGDSAAYFCASSIDRGGNDEQFFGPGTRLTVL.

CDR3 amino acids: CASSLDRRGSNQPQHF. Written as DNA, the CDR3 is TGCGCCAGCAGCTTGGACAGAAGGGGTAGCAATCAGCCCCAGCATTTT. The rearrangement uses TRBV5-1 and TRBJ1-5, with a weak D call TRBD1 (5 bases). The CDR3 contains 16 residues. The ends were cut back, 0 bases at V and 0 bases at J, with 10 bases in the middle. CDR1 SGHRS and CDR2 YFSETQ come from the germline V gene.

The gene calls are TRBV6-4 and TRBJ2-1; TRBD2 matches 9 bases. Germline CDR1 MRHNA, CDR2 SNTAGT. The CDR3 loop spans 15 amino acids. The V gene end was trimmed by 3 bases and the J gene end by 7 bases; junction bases not matched to a gene: 7. The CDR3 bases are TGTGCCAGCAGTGAACGAGCGGGGGGACCAAATGAGCAGTTCTTC. Translation gives CASSERAGGPNEQFF.

The gene calls are TRBV7-2 and TRBJ1-1; 8 positions agree with TRBD1. This CDR3 region has 14 residues. V was clipped by 1 base and J by 4 bases; unmatched bases: 2. Looked up from germline, CDR1 is SGHTA and CDR2 is FQGNSA. In DNA form, the CDR3 reads TGTGCCAGCAGCTTAGAAGGACAGGGCACTGAAGCTTTCTTT. It translates to CASSLEGQGTEAFF.

The DNA of the CDR3 is TGTGCCAGCAGCTGGGGACAGGGAAGCAATCAGCCCCAGCATTTT. It specifies CASSWGQGSNQPQHF. The gene calls are TRBV7-2 and TRBJ1-5; 9 positions agree with TRBD1. The CDR3 is 15 amino acids. With V trimmed by 4 bases and J by 1 base, 2 bases remained unmatched. Germline CDR1 and CDR2: SGHTA and FQGNSA.

The sample holds a few counts of this clone. The chain recombines TRBV30 with TRBJ1-5, with no clear D. The ends were cut back, 0 bases at V and 5 bases at J, with 8 bases in the middle. CDR3 size: 13 residues. The germline gives CDR1 GTSNPN, CDR2 SVGIG (reference sequence). CDR3 sequence reads: CAWSVPRDQPQHF. The CDR3 nucleotides are TGTGCCTGGAGTGTACCGCGGGATCAGCCCCAGCATTTT. The full variable domain, rest sourced from reference TRBV30 and TRBJ1-5, is SQTIHQWPATLVQPVGSPLSLECTVEGTSNPNLYWYRQAAGRGLQLLFYSVGIGQISSEVPQNLSASRPQDRQFILSSKKLLLSDSGFYLCAWSVPRDQPQHFGDGTRLSIL.

The CDR3 DNA reads TGTGCCAGCAGCGTAGTGGCGGGGAACACCGGGGAGCTGTTTTTT. It is translated as CASSVVAGNTGELFF. The gene calls are TRBV9 and TRBJ2-2, with D perhaps TRBD2 (5 bases). This CDR3 comprises 15 residues. In germline, CDR1 is SGDLS, CDR2 YYNGEE. Deletions cut 0 bases from V and 1 base from J, with 7 bases between.

The CDR3 loop is CASSLVAGKGNEQFF. Here the CDR3 DNA reads TGTGCCAGCAGCTTGGTAGCGGGGAAGGGCAATGAGCAGTTCTTC. V usage is TRBV5-6 and J usage is TRBJ2-1; 8 bases are shared with TRBD2. Germline V gene sequence: CDR1 SGHDT, CDR2 YYEEEE. The CDR3 is 15 amino acids. Trimming took 0 bases from V and 6 from J; bases not matched to a gene: 5.

The rearrangement joins TRBV11-2 to TRBJ1-1; 10 bases are a match to TRBD1. Germline values: CDR1 SGHAT, CDR2 FQNNGV. The CDR3 is made up of 15 amino acids. V dropped 5 bases and J dropped 2; count of bases not matched to a gene: 5. CDR3 sequence (DNA): TGTGCCAGCAGCCTTCGGGACAGGGGAAACACTGAAGCTTTCTTT. This codes for CASSLRDRGNTEAFF.

This chain links TRBV18 with TRBJ2-1; 9 bases fit TRBD2. Germline CDR1 and CDR2: KGHSH and LQKENI. CDR3 length: 15 amino acids. V lost 6 bases to trimming and J lost 5 bases; unmatched junction nucleotides: 8. The CDR3 protein is CASSQGLARNNEQFF. CDR3 DNA: TGTGCCAGCTCTCAAGGACTAGCGCGAAACAATGAGCAGTTCTTC.

This clone was counted a single time. The same CDR3 arises from other DNA sequences in this sample as well. This sequence joins TRBV30 and TRBJ1-5; D might be TRBD1 (6 bases). The CDR3 is made up of 15 amino acids. V was trimmed by 7 bases and J by 0 bases, leaving 16 bases between them. Germline CDR1 and CDR2: GTSNPN and SVGIG (reference sequence). This CDR3 reads CAFKTGVLSNQPQHF. The CDR3 DNA follows: TGTGCCTTTAAGACAGGCGTGCTTAGCAATCAGCCCCAGCATTTT.

V and J are TRBV10-2 and TRBJ1-4; weak D call: TRBD1 (6 bases). Trimming stripped 7 bases from V and 6 bases from J, with 12 bases between. The CDR3 is made up of 13 amino acids. CDR1 WSHSY and CDR2 SAAADI come from the germline V gene. As DNA, the CDR3 is TGCGCCAGCAAAGACAGGTGGGATGAAAAACTGTTTTTT. Its translation: CASKDRWDEKLFF.

The sample holds one count of this clone. The V and J genes are TRBV30 and TRBJ2-3, with 8 nucleotides matching TRBD2. This CDR3 spans 14 amino acids. The V gene's germline CDR1 is GTSNPN and CDR2 SVGIG (reference sequence). J was trimmed by 4 bases and V by 1 base; bases with no gene match: 4. CDR3 DNA: TGTGCCTGGAGTGCCGGGGGGGCCCCAGATACGCAGTATTTT. This encodes CAWSAGGAPDTQYF. The full variable domain, with the rest looked up from reference TRBV30 and TRBJ2-3, is SQTIHQWPATLVQPVGSPLSLECTVEGTSNPNLYWYRQAAGRGLQLLFYSVGIGQISSEVPQNLSASRPQDRQFILSSKKLLLSDSGFYLCAWSAGGAPDTQYFGPGTRLTVL.

The rearrangement uses TRBV5-1 and TRBJ1-1; TRBD1 aligns across 9 bases. CDR3 size: 13 residues. V trimming: 4 bases; J trimming: 8 bases; junction bases outside the gene matches: 6. CDR1 is SGHRS, CDR2 YFSETQ, per germline. The CDR3 spells CASSLGTGKEAFF. The CDR3 nucleotides read TGCGCCAGCAGCCTCGGGACAGGGAAGGAAGCTTTCTTT. Together with reference TRBV5-1 and TRBJ1-1, the CDR3 gives the full variable domain: KAGVTQTPRYLIKTRGQQVTLSCSPISGHRSVSWYQQTPGQGLQFLFEYFSETQRNKGNFPGRFSGRQFSNSRSEMNVSTLELGDSALYLCASSLGTGKEAFFGQGTRLTVV.

This clone was picked up one time. This chain uses TRBV2 with TRBJ1-1; D not resolved. The CDR3 runs to 13 residues. V lost 2 bases and J 6 bases, leaving 10 bases between the germline ends. Germline V lookup: CDR1 SNHLY, CDR2 FYNNEI. In DNA, the CDR3 is TGTGCCAGCAGTGAACTCCGGAGTGCTGAAGCTTTCTTT. Protein product: CASSELRSAEAFF.

This clone was seen just once. The chain couples TRBV30 to TRBJ2-3, with a possible D match to TRBD2 (5 bases). CDR1 and CDR2 (germline): GTSNPN, SVGIG (reference sequence). The V end lost 2 bases, the J end lost 3 bases, and 12 bases lay between the germline ends. The CDR3 loop spans 14 amino acids. The CDR3 nucleotides are TGTGCCTGGAGTAAACCGGGATCGACAGATACGCAGTATTTT. Translated: CAWSKPGSTDTQYF.

The chain employs TRBV6-1 and TRBJ1-1, with D maybe TRBD1 (5 bases). In germline, CDR1 is MNHNS, CDR2 SASEGT. Deletions cut 6 bases from V and 1 base from J, with 9 bases between. The CDR3 consists of 13 residues. The CDR3 region has the DNA TGTGCCAGCAGGGCTACAGGGAACACTGAAGCTTTCTTT. Translating gives CASRATGNTEAFF.

This chain connects TRBV5-4 to TRBJ2-5; weak D call: TRBD1 (5 bases). Germline CDR1 SGHNT, CDR2 YYREEE (reference sequence). V lost 0 bases and J 5 bases, leaving 17 bases between the germline ends. The CDR3 has 16 amino acids. The chain's CDR3 is CASSLGRGREGETQYF. CDR3 DNA sequence: TGTGCCAGCAGCTTGGGTAGGGGCAGGGAAGGGGAGACCCAGTACTTC. Looking up the rest from reference TRBV5-4 and TRBJ2-5 gives the full variable domain: ETGVTQSPTHLIKTRGQQVTLRCSSQSGHNTVSWYQQALGQGPQFIFQYYREEENGRGNFPPRFSGLQFPNYSSELNVNALELDDSALYLCASSLGRGREGETQYFGPGTRLLVL.

J is TRBJ2-2 and V is TRBV5-1; 8 nucleotides line up with TRBD2. The CDR3 covers 15 residues. V was clipped by 4 bases and J by 3 bases; unmatched bases: 5. Germline-derived CDR1 and CDR2 are SGHRS and YFSETQ. The CDR3 nucleotides are TGCGCCAGCAGCCCCGGGGGGGCCGACACCGGGGAGCTGTTTTTT. Its translation is CASSPGGADTGELFF. Combining the CDR3 with reference TRBV5-1 and TRBJ2-2 gives the whole variable domain KAGVTQTPRYLIKTRGQQVTLSCSPISGHRSVSWYQQTPGQGLQFLFEYFSETQRNKGNFPGRFSGRQFSNSRSEMNVSTLELGDSALYLCASSPGGADTGELFFGEGSRLTVL.

This clone was observed a single time. The V call is TRBV7-3, the J call TRBJ2-3; D gene ambiguous. Germline V gives CDR1 SGHTA, CDR2 FQGTGA. The V end was cut by 1 base, the J end by 4 bases, with 12 bases between. The CDR3 length is 15 residues. This CDR3 reads CASSLSSGFADTQYF. In nucleotides, the CDR3 is TGTGCCAGCAGCTTAAGTAGTGGTTTTGCAGATACGCAGTATTTT. The whole variable domain, filled in from reference TRBV7-3 and TRBJ2-3, reads GAGVSQTPSNKVTEKGKYVELRCDPISGHTALYWYRQSLGQGPEFLIYFQGTGAADDSGLPNDRFFAVRPEGSVSTLKIQRTERGDSAVYLCASSLSSGFADTQYFGPGTRLTVL.